This is a list of T cell receptor beta chains from one sample in a study of a mutant IDH1 vaccine in newly diagnosed glioma. Here immunoSEQ multiplex PCR was the method, and the copy in TCRdb shows in-frame clones only, minus some. Here the sample spans around 87,000 clones, 83% being singletons. The sample here was PBMCs, taken from a glioma patient treated with radiotherapy, temozolomide or both. Every receptor here comes from a woman aged 50 to 60 with glioma. The conserved cysteine and the conserved F or W are not part of the CDR3 here. Each record gives: CDR3 length, V gene, CDR3 protein.

12,TRBV6-1,ASRGAGDNSPLH
10,TRBV7-9,ASSLAGTEAF
16,TRBV30,AWSRLGQGAVKNTEAF
13,TRBV12-2,ASRSPGSYNSPLH
11,TRBV6-5,ASRTSGGDTQY
12,TRBV5-5,ASRWDRVNTEAF
13,TRBV18,ASSPGQIDYTEAF
13,TRBV9,ASSVDGGGSYEQY
11,TRBV7-7,ASSFSLADTQY
11,TRBV6-4,AIKGGGNYGYT
16,TRBV10-3,AITLSPGTGSGANVLT
12,TRBV12-5,ASGFIIRGGEAF
13,TRBV4-1,ASSQVGGRGTEAF
11,TRBV10-1,ASSEQRETEAF
15,TRBV5-6,ASSWGLPRAYQETQY
10,TRBV15,ATSSTQETQY
10,TRBV29-1,SVGGHQETQY
12,TRBV11-2,ASSSGQGARGYT
12,TRBV2,ASTLTDLNTEAF
13,TRBV11-3,ASSLAGPRAGELF
14,TRBV4-3,ASSQEVRQSGNTIY
12,TRBV30,AWSPNVSGAEQF
14,TRBV5-1,ASSITQGADNSPLH
13,TRBV18,ASSPWDSHTGELF
11,TRBV11-2,ASSSARLYEQY
12,TRBV11-3,ASSLDSNQETQY
12,TRBV27,ASTYDPRNSPLH
15,TRBV5-1,ASSPDTGSSYNSPLH
13,TRBV7-2,ASSEGGTRSYEQY
11,TRBV29-1,SGGTGGDEKLF
13,TRBV6-5,ASSPTWGNTGELF
12,TRBV14,ASSRGTGNEKLF
13,TRBV4-1,ASSQDKGDTDTQY
12,TRBV7-9,ASSPRQGGTEAF
15,TRBV5-8,ASSFKGTSGGSYEQY
11,TRBV6-4,ASSGRQGAEAF
11,TRBV28,ASRDSSTDTQY
13,TRBV6-1,ASSPLQSGIQGMF
11,TRBV19,ASSFNPPNEQY
13,TRBV11-2,ASSAPGQPSDEQY
14,TRBV5-1,ASSLDRGGGADTQY
12,TRBV25-1,ASSKPTSTDTQY
13,TRBV9,ASSATAGGSTEAF
10,TRBV10-3,AISETGGEAF
12,TRBV15,ATSSSRVGYEQY
15,TRBV14,ASSQVITSGTGETQY
13,TRBV5-5,ASSGKQGTGTEAF
11,TRBV7-2,ASSFGTAYGYT
16,TRBV27,ASSLSGEAGQGASEQY
13,TRBV6-5,ASSPGTGYNSPLH
12,TRBV2,ASSDRLSNQPQH
13,TRBV19,ASNLGGKVTGELF
11,TRBV2,ASSGQGFNEQY